This T cell receptor (beta chain) came from a study of blood T cell repertoires in COVID-19. Background on the study: Samples taken during acute and convalescent COVID-19 were collected in the United States, Italy and Spain. From T cells, B-cell-depleted T cells, or PBMCs came the material, which was cDNA or gDNA.

After removal of 0 bases from V and 2 bases from J, the junction contained 4 bases not matched to a gene. Per germline, CDR1 LGHNA and CDR2 YSLEER. CDR3 length: 16 amino acids. As handled by the study authors: Scientists estimated how many nucleated cells there were by amplifying reference gene primers. Generated by immunoSEQ multiplex PCR, the TCRdb table keeps only in-frame clones and is missing some. V, J and clone size are those of that table, while D and trimming were read from the DNA. In the table there are roughly 170,000 clones, approximately 87% of which are singletons. Sequenced input: peripheral blood. The clonotype originates from a young woman who had recovered from COVID-19. This chain connects TRBV4-3 to TRBJ2-1; 7 nucleotides line up with TRBD2. CDR3: CASSQDPSGTYNEQFF. CDR3 coding DNA: TGCGCCAGCAGCCAAGATCCTAGCGGAACCTACAATGAGCAGTTCTTC.